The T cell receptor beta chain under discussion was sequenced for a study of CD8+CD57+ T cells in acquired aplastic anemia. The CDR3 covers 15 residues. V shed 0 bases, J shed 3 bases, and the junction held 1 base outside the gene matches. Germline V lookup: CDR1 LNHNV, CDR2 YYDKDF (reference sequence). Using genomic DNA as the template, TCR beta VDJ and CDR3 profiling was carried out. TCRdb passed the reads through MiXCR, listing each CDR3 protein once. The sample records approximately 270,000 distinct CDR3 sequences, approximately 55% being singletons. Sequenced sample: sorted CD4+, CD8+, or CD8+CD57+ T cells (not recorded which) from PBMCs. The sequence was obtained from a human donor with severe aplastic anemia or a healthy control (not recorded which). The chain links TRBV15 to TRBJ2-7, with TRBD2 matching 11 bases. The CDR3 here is CATSRELAGDYEQYF. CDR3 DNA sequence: TGTGCCACCAGCAGAGAACTAGCGGGAGACTACGAGCAGTACTTC.